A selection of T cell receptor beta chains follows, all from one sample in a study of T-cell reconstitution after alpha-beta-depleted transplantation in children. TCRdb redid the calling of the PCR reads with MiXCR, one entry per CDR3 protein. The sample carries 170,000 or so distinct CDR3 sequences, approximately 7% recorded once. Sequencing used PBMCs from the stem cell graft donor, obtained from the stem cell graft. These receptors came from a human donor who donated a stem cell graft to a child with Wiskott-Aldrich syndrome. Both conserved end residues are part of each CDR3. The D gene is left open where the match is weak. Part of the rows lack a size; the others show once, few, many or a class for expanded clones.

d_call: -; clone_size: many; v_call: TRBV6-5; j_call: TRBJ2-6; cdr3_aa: CASGQQRLLGSGANVLTF; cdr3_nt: TGTGCCAGCGGCCAACAGCGTTTACTCGGCTCTGGGGCCAACGTCCTGACTTTC
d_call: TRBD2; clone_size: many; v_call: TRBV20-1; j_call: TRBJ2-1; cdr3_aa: CSARHVAGGQNEQFF; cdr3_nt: TGCAGTGCTAGACACGTAGCGGGGGGGCAAAATGAGCAGTTCTTC
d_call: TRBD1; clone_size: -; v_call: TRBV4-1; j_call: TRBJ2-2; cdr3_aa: CASSQDRLDRGTGELFF; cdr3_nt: TGCGCCAGCAGCCAAGATCGGCTGGACAGGGGCACCGGGGAGCTGTTTTTT
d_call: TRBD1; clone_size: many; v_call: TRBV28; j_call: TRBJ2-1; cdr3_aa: CASSPRTGGYGSLFF; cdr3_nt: TGTGCCAGCAGCCCTCGGACAGGGGGTTACGGGTCCCTGTTCTTC
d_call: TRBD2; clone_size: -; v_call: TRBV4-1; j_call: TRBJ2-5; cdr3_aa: CASSFVDGTKETQYF; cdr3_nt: TGCGCCAGCAGCTTCGTAGACGGGACTAAAGAGACCCAGTACTTC
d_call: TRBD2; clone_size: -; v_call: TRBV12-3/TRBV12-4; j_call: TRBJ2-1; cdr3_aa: CASSDLSGGNEQFF; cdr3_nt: TGTGCCAGCAGTGATCTCAGCGGGGGTAATGAGCAGTTCTTC
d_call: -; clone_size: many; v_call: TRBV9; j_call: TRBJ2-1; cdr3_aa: CASSAGRGADEQFF; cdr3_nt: TGTGCCAGCAGCGCCGGGCGCGGGGCGGATGAGCAGTTCTTC
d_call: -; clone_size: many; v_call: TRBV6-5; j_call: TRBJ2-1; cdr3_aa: CASSHRNEQFF; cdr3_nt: TGTGCCAGCAGTCACCGTAATGAGCAGTTCTTC
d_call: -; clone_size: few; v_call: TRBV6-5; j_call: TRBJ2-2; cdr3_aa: CASSFGAANTGELFF; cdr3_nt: TGTGCCAGCAGTTTCGGGGCGGCGAACACCGGGGAGCTGTTTTTT
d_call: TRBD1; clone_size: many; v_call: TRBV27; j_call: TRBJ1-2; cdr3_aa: CASSSRTGGNYGYTF; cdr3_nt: TGTGCCAGCAGTTCCCGGACAGGGGGCAACTATGGCTACACCTTC
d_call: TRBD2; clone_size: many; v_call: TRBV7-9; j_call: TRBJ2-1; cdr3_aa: CASMAYGGSPVDEQFF; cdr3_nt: TGTGCCAGCATGGCTTATGGCGGGAGCCCCGTCGATGAGCAGTTCTTC
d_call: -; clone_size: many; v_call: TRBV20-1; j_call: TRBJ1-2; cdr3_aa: CSARDRAYGYTF; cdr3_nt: TGCAGTGCTAGGGACCGGGCCTATGGCTACACCTTC
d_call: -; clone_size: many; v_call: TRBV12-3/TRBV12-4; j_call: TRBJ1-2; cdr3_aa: CASTSEWAFNYGYTF; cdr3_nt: TGTGCCAGCACCTCTGAATGGGCGTTTAACTATGGCTACACCTTC
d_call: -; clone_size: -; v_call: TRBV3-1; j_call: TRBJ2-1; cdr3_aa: CASCKRGRQDNEQFF; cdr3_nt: TGTGCCAGCTGCAAAAGAGGTAGGCAGGACAATGAGCAGTTCTTC
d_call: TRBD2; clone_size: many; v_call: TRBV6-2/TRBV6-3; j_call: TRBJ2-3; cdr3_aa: CASSFQRETDTQYF; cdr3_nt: TGTGCCAGCAGTTTCCAGCGGGAGACAGATACGCAGTATTTT
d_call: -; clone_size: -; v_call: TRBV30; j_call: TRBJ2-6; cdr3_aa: CAWSVMVIGGLGSGANVLTF; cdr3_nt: TGTGCCTGGAGTGTAATGGTCATTGGGGGGTTAGGTTCTGGGGCCAACGTCCTGACTTTC
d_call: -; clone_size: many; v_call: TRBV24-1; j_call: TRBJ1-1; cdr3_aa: CATSVGTEAFF; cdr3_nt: TGTGCCACCAGTGTAGGCACTGAAGCTTTCTTT
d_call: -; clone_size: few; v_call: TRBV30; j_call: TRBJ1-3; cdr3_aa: CAWSVQGSSGNTIYF; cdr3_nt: TGTGCCTGGAGTGTACAGGGCAGCTCTGGAAACACCATATATTTT
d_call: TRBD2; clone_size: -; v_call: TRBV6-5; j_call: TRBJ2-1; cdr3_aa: CASSYSVLAFEQFF; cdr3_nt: TGTGCCAGCAGTTACTCCGTACTAGCGTTTGAGCAGTTCTTC
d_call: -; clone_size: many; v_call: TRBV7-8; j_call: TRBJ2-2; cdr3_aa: CASSLGHGELFF; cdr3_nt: TGTGCCAGCAGCTTAGGTCACGGGGAGCTGTTTTTT